Each of the 29 T cell receptor beta chains below was sequenced from the same sample in a study of T-cell memory formation after mild COVID-19. TCRdb recomputed calls from the 5' RACE reads with MiXCR, one row per CDR3 protein. Seen here are around 99,000 distinct CDR3 sequences, 13% to 15% observed once, and the top ten hold about 39%. Sequenced sample: PBMCs or a T cell subset sorted from them (not recorded which). The receptors were gathered from a young man who had mild COVID-19 (a few samples of this study predate the infection). Cell type and time point are not known.

The chain links TRBV5-5 to TRBJ1-2; the D is unclear. The CDR3 extends over 13 amino acids. Germline V lookup: CDR1 SGHKS, CDR2 YYEKEE (reference sequence). V was shortened by 0 bases and J by 6 bases, with 9 bases between the two germline ends. The CDR3 coding sequence is TGTGCCAGCAGCTTGGAGTTGCCGGATGGCTACACCTTC. Translated: CASSLELPDGYTF.

This clonotype was seen ten or more times. V usage is TRBV29-1 and J usage is TRBJ2-7; TRBD1 matches 9 bases. This CDR3 spans 15 amino acids. Per germline, CDR1 SQVTM and CDR2 ANQGSEA. Trimming removed 0 bases from V and 1 base from J; junction bases left unmatched: 4. CDR3 sequence (DNA): TGCAGCGTTGAAGACCTCGGGACAGGGTCCTACGAGCAGTACTTC. Translated, it gives CSVEDLGTGSYEQYF.

The chain couples TRBV28 to TRBJ1-5, with 8 bases matching TRBD1. CDR1 is MDHEN and CDR2 is SYDVKM in the germline V gene. This CDR3 is 13 amino acids long. After removal of 8 bases from V and 4 bases from J, the junction contained 4 bases not matched to a gene. CDR3: CASYRGSNQPQHF. CDR3 sequence (DNA): TGTGCCAGCTACAGGGGGTCAAATCAGCCCCAGCATTTT. Complete variable domain (other parts from reference TRBV28 and TRBJ1-5): DVKVTQSSRYLVKRTGEKVFLECVQDMDHENMFWYRQDPGLGLRLIYFSYDVKMKEKGDIPEGYSVSREKKERFSLILESASTNQTSMYLCASYRGSNQPQHFGDGTRLSIL.

This clonotype was observed a handful of times. The V call is TRBV6-5, the J call TRBJ2-7; the D is unclear. Germline CDR1 and CDR2: MNHEY and SVGAGI. Trimming cost V 6 bases and J 0 bases, with 12 bases left between them. The CDR3 totals 14 residues. The CDR3 loop is CASSPYRSSYEQYV. The CDR3 DNA is TGTGCCAGCAGCCCGTATAGGAGCTCCTACGAGCAGTACGTC.

This clonotype was detected only a few times. CDR3 bases: TGTGCCAGCAGCTTATCGACAGGACGGCTCCTGAATGAAAAACTGTTTTTT. Translation: CASSLSTGRLLNEKLFF. The chain links TRBV7-6 to TRBJ1-4; D is perhaps TRBD1 (6 bases). V was shortened by 2 bases and J by 5 bases, with 18 bases between the two germline ends. CDR3 length: 17 residues. Germline lookup yields CDR1 SGHVS and CDR2 FNYEAQ.

The chain employs TRBV29-1 and TRBJ1-1; D not resolved. V gave up 3 bases and J gave up 4 bases, with 3 bases separating them. CDR3 size: 10 residues. The germline gives CDR1 SQVTM, CDR2 ANQGSEA. The CDR3 DNA sequence: TGCAGCGTTGAGAGCACTGAAGCTTTCTTT. Protein product: CSVESTEAFF.

This clonotype appeared many times. The rearrangement joins TRBV11-2 to TRBJ1-1; D perhaps matches TRBD1 (5 bases). This CDR3 is 15 amino acids long. V gave up 1 base and J gave up 0 bases, with 9 bases separating them. CDR1 and CDR2 (germline): SGHAT, FQNNGV. The CDR3 loop reads CASSLGQRMNTEAFF. The CDR3, as DNA: TGTGCCAGCAGCTTAGGACAGAGGATGAACACTGAAGCTTTCTTT.

V and J are TRBV19 and TRBJ2-2; 8 positions agree with TRBD2. The V segment lost 5 bases and the J segment 4 bases; nucleotides outside the gene matches: 6. This CDR3 is built from 15 residues. Germline V lookup: CDR1 LNHDA, CDR2 SQIVND (reference sequence). CDR3 nucleotides: TGTGCCAGTAGTCCTCGGGGGGGAAGCACCGGGGAGCTGTTTTTT. Translated: CASSPRGGSTGELFF.

At least ten counts were recorded for this clonotype. J is TRBJ1-6 and V is TRBV6-5, with D maybe TRBD1 (5 bases). The germline V and J ends were trimmed by 3 bases and 10 bases, with 22 bases remaining between them. This CDR3 comprises 17 residues. Germline lookup yields CDR1 MNHEY and CDR2 SVGAGI. CDR3 nucleotides: TGTGCCAGCAGTTATTCGTTCGCAGGAGGGACGGGATCACCCCTCCACTTT. This translates into CASSYSFAGGTGSPLHF.

The chain combines TRBV6-5 with TRBJ2-3, with 9 bases identical to TRBD2. The V gene's germline CDR1 is MNHEY and CDR2 SVGAGI. CDR3 size: 15 residues. V was clipped by 6 bases and J by 1 base; unmatched bases: 5. In DNA form, the CDR3 reads TGTGCCAGCAGATCTTTAGCGGGGGGCACAGATACGCAGTATTTT. Protein sequence: CASRSLAGGTDTQYF.

This clonotype showed up just a few times. The chain recombines TRBV10-3 with TRBJ2-1, with a tentative D call TRBD1 (6 bases). Trimming cost V 10 bases and J 6 bases, with 16 bases left between them. Germline assignment: CDR1 ENHRY and CDR2 SYGVKD. The CDR3 is 13 amino acids. CDR3 bases: TGTGCCACCCAGGGGAGTGTTGGCAATGAGCAGTTCTTC. It specifies CATQGSVGNEQFF.

This clonotype was observed many times. V usage is TRBV29-1 and J usage is TRBJ2-2; the D is unclear. CDR1 and CDR2 from the germline V gene are SQVTM and ANQGSEA. CDR3 length: 11 amino acids. The germline V and J ends were trimmed by 3 bases and 4 bases, with 3 bases remaining between them. The CDR3 nucleotides are TGCAGCGTTGACGGCACCGGGGAGCTGTTTTTT. Protein sequence: CSVDGTGELFF.

The V gene is TRBV4-3, the J gene TRBJ2-2; TRBD1 matches at 8 bases. J lost 1 base, V lost 1 base, and 5 bases had no gene match. CDR3 length: 17 amino acids. Germline V gives CDR1 LGHNA, CDR2 YSLEER. The CDR3 spells CASSQGPGQENTGELFF. CDR3 in DNA: TGCGCCAGCAGCCAAGGGCCGGGACAGGAGAACACCGGGGAGCTGTTTTTT.

The V call is TRBV24-1, the J call TRBJ2-7; D possibly corresponds to TRBD1 (7 bases). Germline V gene lookup returns CDR1 KGHDR and CDR2 SFDVKD. Trimming pared 2 bases from V and 3 bases from J, leaving 16 bases between. This CDR3 region has 16 residues. The CDR3 DNA is TGTGCCACCAGTGATTCGGCGGGGACAGCAGGCTACGAGCAGTACGTC. Its translation is CATSDSAGTAGYEQYV.

A few counts support this clonotype. The V gene is TRBV3-1, the J gene TRBJ2-5; no clear D. This CDR3 spans 12 amino acids. Trimming left V 5 bases short and J 5 bases short, with 9 bases between. The germline V gene has CDR1 LGHDT and CDR2 YNNKEL (reference sequence). The CDR3 DNA follows: TGTGCCAGCAGCGCCGATCTGGAGACCCAGTACTTC. Amino acids: CASSADLETQYF.

This clonotype was recorded many times. The gene calls are TRBV6-2 or TRBV6-3 and TRBJ2-5, with a weak D call TRBD1 (6 bases). Trimming took 6 bases from V and 2 from J, leaving 10 bases between them. Germline CDR1 is MNHEY and CDR2 is SVGEGT. This CDR3 comprises 13 residues. The CDR3 reads CASRWGPQETQYF. In DNA form, the CDR3 reads TGTGCCAGCAGATGGGGGCCTCAAGAGACCCAGTACTTC.

This clonotype occurred many times. The chain carries TRBV12-3 or TRBV12-4 and TRBJ2-1; the D gene could be TRBD1 or TRBD2 (5 bases each). The CDR3 runs 12 residues. V gave up 3 bases and J gave up 7 bases, with 7 bases separating them. This chain's CDR3 is CASSFGGNEQFF. The CDR3 region has the DNA TGTGCCAGCAGTTTTGGGGGAAATGAGCAGTTCTTC.

The chain has TRBV6-6 and TRBJ2-1, with unresolved D. This CDR3 has 13 amino acids. Per the germline V gene, CDR1 is MNHNY and CDR2 is SVGAGI (reference sequence). V was cut by 1 base and J by 9 bases, with 10 bases left in between. The CDR3 spells CASSYYDGGEQFF. The DNA for the CDR3 is TGTGCCAGCAGTTACTACGACGGTGGTGAGCAGTTCTTC.

The chain links TRBV20-1 to TRBJ2-3, with D possibly being TRBD2 (5 bases). V was trimmed by 5 bases and J by 5 bases, leaving 14 bases between them. CDR3 size: 13 residues. CDR1 is DFQATT and CDR2 is SNEGSKA in the germline V gene (reference sequence). CDR3 loop: CSADMGSGDTQYF. CDR3 nucleotides: TGCAGTGCTGATATGGGGAGTGGAGATACGCAGTATTTT.

The rearrangement joins TRBV27 to TRBJ1-4; no clear D. The germline V gene encodes CDR1 MNHEY and CDR2 SMNVEV (reference sequence). V lost 3 bases to trimming and J lost 7 bases, with 12 bases between them. The CDR3 is made up of 14 amino acids. This CDR3 reads CASSFVGSAEKLFF. The CDR3 coding sequence is TGTGCCAGCAGTTTCGTGGGAAGTGCTGAAAAACTGTTTTTT.

V is TRBV7-6 and J is TRBJ1-1; no firm D call. Germline loops: CDR1 SGHVS, CDR2 FNYEAQ. With 8 bases removed from V and 4 bases from J, the gap between germline ends came to 8 bases. CDR3 length equals 11 residues. CDR3 residues: CASQRGTEAFF. For the CDR3, the DNA is TGTGCCAGCCAGCGGGGCACTGAAGCTTTCTTT.

This rearrangement joins TRBV6-2 or TRBV6-3 to TRBJ1-2; 7 bases are a match to TRBD1. CDR3 length: 16 residues. CDR1 is MNHEY and CDR2 is SVGEGT in the germline V gene. The V and J ends lost 6 bases and 0 bases, in that order; junction bases with no gene match: 10. In nucleotides, the CDR3 is TGTGCCAGCAGGAGCTCGCGACAGGGCTCTAACTATGGCTACACCTTC. As protein: CASRSSRQGSNYGYTF.

This clonotype was seen at least ten times. The chain employs TRBV4-2 and TRBJ1-1; 7 nucleotides agree with TRBD1. V trimming: 0 bases; J trimming: 5 bases; junction bases outside the gene matches: 6. The CDR3 covers 15 residues. Germline V CDR1 and CDR2: LGHNA, YNFKEQ. In nucleotides, the CDR3 is TGTGCCAGCAGCCAAGAGGCAGGGGGAAATACTGAAGCTTTCTTT. This gives the protein CASSQEAGGNTEAFF.

This clonotype was seen only a few times. V is TRBV12-3 or TRBV12-4 and J is TRBJ2-1; 8 nucleotides align to TRBD2. The V gene end was trimmed by 2 bases and the J gene end by 7 bases; junction bases not matched to a gene: 4. There are 14 residues in the CDR3. CDR3 region: CASSLLAGGNEQFF. The CDR3 bases are TGTGCCAGCAGTTTACTCGCGGGGGGTAATGAGCAGTTCTTC.

The chain employs TRBV12-3 or TRBV12-4 and TRBJ1-2, with a possible D match to TRBD1 (5 bases). The germline V and J ends were trimmed by 4 bases and 3 bases, with 12 bases remaining between them. This CDR3 contains 14 residues. CDR3 in amino acids: CASSSRQGDYGYTF. In nucleotides, the CDR3 is TGTGCCAGCAGTTCACGCCAGGGTGACTATGGCTACACCTTC.

This clonotype was counted between two and nine times. This chain uses TRBV9 with TRBJ1-2; the D gene is possibly TRBD1 (5 bases). Trimming took off 3 bases at V and 4 bases at J, with 16 bases between the two ends. The CDR3 loop spans 15 amino acids. Germline assignment: CDR1 SGDLS and CDR2 YYNGEE. This chain's CDR3 is CASSGEGQGIYGYTF. The DNA for the CDR3 is TGTGCCAGCAGCGGAGAGGGGCAGGGAATCTATGGCTACACCTTC.

This chain uses TRBV6-1 with TRBJ1-6, with D possibly matching TRBD1 (6 bases). Trimming removed 7 bases at V and 14 bases at J, with 24 bases between. Germline V lookup: CDR1 MNHNS, CDR2 SASEGT. The CDR3 sequence is 15 residues long. This CDR3 is CASTGEGDGGRALHF. The CDR3, as DNA: TGTGCCAGCACTGGAGAGGGGGACGGGGGTAGAGCCCTCCACTTT.

The rearrangement joins TRBV12-3 or TRBV12-4 to TRBJ1-3; 8 bases are shared with TRBD1. The CDR3 has 11 amino acids. V shed 6 bases, J shed 12 bases, and the junction held 4 bases outside the gene matches. The CDR3 loop is CASREQGVIYF. DNA of the CDR3: TGTGCCAGCAGAGAACAGGGGGTCATATATTTT.

This clonotype was seen repeatedly, ten times or more. Here the CDR3 reads CASSLAGSEESFDYEQYV. In nucleotides, the CDR3 is TGTGCCAGCAGCTTAGCCGGCAGCGAGGAATCCTTCGACTACGAGCAGTACGTC. The J gene is TRBJ2-7, the V gene TRBV7-9; D is unresolved. The CDR3 is made up of 18 amino acids. Trimming pared 0 bases from V and 3 bases from J, leaving 21 bases between. CDR1 SEHNR and CDR2 FQNEAQ come from the germline V gene (reference sequence).